A single sample gave rise to the 8 T cell receptor beta chains below, sequenced in a study of radiotherapy plus CTLA-4 blockade in lung cancer. Here immunoSEQ multiplex PCR was the method, and the copy in TCRdb shows in-frame clones only, minus some. The table shows some 73,000 clones, with 70% to 85% occurring only once. Source: peripheral blood, taken from a patient treated with radiotherapy plus ipilimumab. These receptors were obtained from a human donor with non-small cell lung cancer whose response to radiotherapy plus ipilimumab could not be evaluated.

The sample holds one count of this clone. DNA of the CDR3: TGTGCCAGCAGTGACTCGGGCGGGAGCTCCTACAATGAGCAGTTCTTC. Amino acids: CASSDSGGSSYNEQFF. The chain employs TRBV6-4 and TRBJ2-1; 7 bases agree with TRBD2. Germline CDR1 reads MRHNA; CDR2 reads SNTAGT. The CDR3 totals 16 residues. The V and J ends lost 0 bases and 0 bases, in that order; junction bases with no gene match: 2.

The chain links TRBV7-9 to TRBJ1-6; D unclear. The CDR3 contains 14 residues. CDR1 SEHNR and CDR2 FQNEAQ come from the germline V gene (reference sequence). Between the trimmed V and J ends, which lost 6 bases and 10 bases, there was a span of 16 bases. In DNA form, the CDR3 reads TGTGCCAGCAGGGGAGAGGGTATAGGGTCACCCCTCCACTTT. Its translation is CASRGEGIGSPLHF.

This chain links TRBV2 with TRBJ2-3, with D perhaps matching TRBD1 (5 bases). The V gene's germline CDR1 is SNHLY and CDR2 FYNNEI. This CDR3 is 14 amino acids long. V lost 8 bases and J 5 bases, leaving 17 bases between the germline ends. In DNA, the CDR3 is TGTGCCAGCTTTGGTCAGGGCTTGGGAGATACGCAGTATTTT. Encoded protein: CASFGQGLGDTQYF.

The chain carries TRBV2 and TRBJ1-3; 9 nucleotides align to TRBD1. V dropped 6 bases and J dropped 0; count of bases not matched to a gene: 6. CDR1 and CDR2 from the germline V gene are SNHLY and FYNNEI. This CDR3 region has 16 residues. The CDR3 is CASRRDRVLSGNTIYF. Written as DNA, the CDR3 is TGTGCCAGCAGGAGGGACAGGGTACTCTCTGGAAACACCATATATTTT.

The rearrangement uses TRBV2 and TRBJ1-6; 9 bases align to TRBD1. CDR3 length: 14 residues. The V gene end was trimmed by 4 bases and the J gene end by 7 bases; junction bases not matched to a gene: 2. CDR1 and CDR2 from the germline V gene are SNHLY and FYNNEI. DNA of the CDR3: TGTGCCAGCAGTGCCGGACAGGGGAATTCACCCCTCCACTTT. Amino acids: CASSAGQGNSPLHF.

V usage is TRBV5-1 and J usage is TRBJ1-6, with D hard to call. This CDR3 spans 14 amino acids. Trimming stripped 4 bases from V and 5 bases from J, with 10 bases between. Germline lookup yields CDR1 SGHRS and CDR2 YFSETQ. The CDR3 region is CASSLNPDNSPLHF. The CDR3 nucleotides are TGCGCCAGCAGCCTGAATCCGGATAATTCACCCCTCCACTTT.

This rearrangement joins TRBV7-2 to TRBJ1-1; 8 nucleotides agree with TRBD1. The CDR3 has 14 amino acids. Germline V gives CDR1 SGHTA, CDR2 FQGNSA. Germline trimming cut 1 base from V and 3 bases from J; bases unmatched to any gene: 1. CDR3 sequence reads: CASSLGQGYTEAFF. DNA for the CDR3: TGTGCCAGCAGCTTAGGACAGGGGTACACTGAAGCTTTCTTT.

This clone was seen a single time. The chain employs TRBV28 and TRBJ1-5; possibly TRBD1 for D (6 bases). The CDR3 has 17 residues. V was cut by 10 bases and J by 6 bases, with 28 bases left in between. Germline V gives CDR1 MDHEN, CDR2 SYDVKM. CDR3 sequence: CATTFSVGVQGGQPQHF. The CDR3 DNA sequence: TGTGCCACCACGTTCTCCGTAGGGGTCCAAGGGGGTCAGCCCCAGCATTTT.